This T cell receptor (beta chain) emerged from a study of T cells after yellow fever vaccination. This clonotype was counted a few times. The antigen is not known. Template-switching 5'RACE yielded the TCR cDNA; a universal primer site and UMIs were added in the process. MiXCR, applied by TCRdb to the 5' RACE reads, yields one record per CDR3 protein. In the table there are approximately 300,000 distinct CDR3 sequences, 8.7% of which are singletons. Study-wide results and caveats: Clonotypes appearing in both CD4 and CD8 compartments existed, and their share was small. Re-detected after boosting: most primary clones, around 96% of CD4 and less than 90% of CD8. The presence of abundant clonotypes contaminating from the bulk population was possible in FACS-sorted repertoires.

The source was PBMCs, collected on the day of the first yellow fever vaccination. This sequence was found in a man aged 18 to 30 who received the YFV17D yellow fever vaccine.

CDR3 residues: CASSAPPGPHQPQHF. CDR3 in DNA: TGTGCCAGCAGCGCCCCCCCCGGCCCGCATCAGCCCCAGCATTTT. The J gene is TRBJ1-5, the V gene TRBV21-1; the table's D gene call, TRBD1, was not cross checked with the DNA. TRBV21-1 is deemed a pseudogene. CDR3 size: 15 residues.